This note documents a single T cell receptor beta chain sequence. The target antigen is unknown. The data belong to a study of T-cell reconstitution after alpha-beta-depleted transplantation in children. CDR1 and CDR2 from the germline V gene are MDHEN and SYDVKM. This CDR3 region has 16 residues. Trimming took 3 bases from V and 1 from J, leaving 15 bases between them. The study, taken as a whole, reports: Reported findings indicate that, about two months after transplant, alpha-beta T cells came from several hundred expanded clones, which were derived from non-depleted graft cells. Diversity of TCRbeta at day 60 was high in some patients, arising from surviving recipient T cells and thymic progenitors. The main origin of T-cell counts and diversity one year after transplant was newly produced T cells.

For TCRbeta, the library was prepared with unique molecular identifiers. TCRdb re-analysed the PCR reads in MiXCR, keeping a single row per CDR3 protein. The repertoire includes hundreds of thousands of distinct CDR3 sequences, 15% to 20% of them detected once, and under 30% sits in the top ten. The J gene is TRBJ2-5, the V gene TRBV28; no firm D call. The sequences come from PBMCs, mostly from graft donor cells, collected 360 days after TCRalphabeta/CD19-depleted stem cell transplant. The clonotype comes from a boy in the first two years of life who had a stem cell transplant for Wiskott-Aldrich syndrome, so the T cells may come from the graft donor. This CDR3 is CASSFTWATFQETQYF. As DNA, the CDR3 is TGTGCCAGCAGTTTCACGTGGGCCACCTTCCAAGAGACCCAGTACTTC.